This TCR beta chain was sequenced in a study of PD-1 blockade in classical Hodgkin lymphoma. Findings and caveats of the study: Patients who responded completely had about the same baseline diversity as newly diagnosed patients. With respect to the repertoire differences, their causes, possibly disease activity or prior therapy, remain undefined. When set against healthy donors, newly diagnosed patients were reported to show lower baseline TCR diversity.

Following autologous stem cell transplantation, relapse occurred in every patient, and exposure to brentuximab vedotin varied. Patients' outcomes at their best amounted to complete response, partial response or progressive disease. Comments on this clone: Its specificity is unknown.

Method: immunoSEQ multiplex PCR; TCRdb's copy keeps in-frame clones and lacks some. The table shows 90,000 to 100,000 clones, with 89% occurring only once. Losses at the gene ends were 7 bases for V and 10 bases for J; bases not matched to a gene: 9. The germline V gene encodes CDR1 MNHEY and CDR2 SMNVEV (reference sequence). This CDR3 spans 13 amino acids. Source: peripheral blood mononuclear cells (PBMCs), taken before the second cycle of nivolumab. The sequence derives from a human donor with classical Hodgkin lymphoma. The chain employs TRBV27 and TRBJ1-4; TRBD1 matches 7 bases. CDR3 sequence (DNA): TGTGCCAGCACTCATCGACAGGGCGGAAAACTGTTTTTT. This sequence encodes CASTHRQGGKLFF.